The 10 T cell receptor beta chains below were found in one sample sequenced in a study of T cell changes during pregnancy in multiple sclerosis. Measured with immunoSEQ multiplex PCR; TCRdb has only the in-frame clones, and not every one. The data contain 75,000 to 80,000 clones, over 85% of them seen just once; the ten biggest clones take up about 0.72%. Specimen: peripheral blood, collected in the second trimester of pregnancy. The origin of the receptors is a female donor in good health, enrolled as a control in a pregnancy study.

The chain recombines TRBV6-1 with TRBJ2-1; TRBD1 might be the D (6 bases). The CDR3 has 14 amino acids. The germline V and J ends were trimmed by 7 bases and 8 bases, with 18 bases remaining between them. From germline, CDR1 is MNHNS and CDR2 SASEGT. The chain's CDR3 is CASNQGPRRDEQFF. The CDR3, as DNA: TGTGCCAGCAATCAGGGGCCCCGCCGCGATGAGCAGTTCTTC.

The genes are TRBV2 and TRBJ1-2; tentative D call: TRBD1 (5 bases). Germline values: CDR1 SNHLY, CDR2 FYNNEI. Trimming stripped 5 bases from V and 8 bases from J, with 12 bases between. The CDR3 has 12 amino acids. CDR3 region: CASSFGAEGYTF. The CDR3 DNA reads TGTGCCAGCAGTTTTGGGGCGGAAGGCTACACCTTC. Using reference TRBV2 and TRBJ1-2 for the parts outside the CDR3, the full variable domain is EPEVTQTPSHQVTQMGQEVILRCVPISNHLYFYWYRQILGQKVEFLVSFYNNEISEKSEIFDDQFSVERPDGSNFTLKIRSTKLEDSAMYFCASSFGAEGYTFGSGTRLTVV.

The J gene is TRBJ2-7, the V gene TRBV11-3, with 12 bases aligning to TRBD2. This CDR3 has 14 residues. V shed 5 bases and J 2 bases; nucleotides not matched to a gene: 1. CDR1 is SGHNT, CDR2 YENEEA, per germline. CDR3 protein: CASSRTSGAYEQYF. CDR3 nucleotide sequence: TGTGCCAGCAGCCGGACTAGCGGGGCCTACGAGCAGTACTTC.

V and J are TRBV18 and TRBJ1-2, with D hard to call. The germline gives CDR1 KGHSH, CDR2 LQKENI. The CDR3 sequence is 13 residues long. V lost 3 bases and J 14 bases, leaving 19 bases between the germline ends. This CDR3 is CASSPLDPPSGTF. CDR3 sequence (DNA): TGTGCCAGCTCACCCCTAGATCCCCCTTCGGGAACCTTC.

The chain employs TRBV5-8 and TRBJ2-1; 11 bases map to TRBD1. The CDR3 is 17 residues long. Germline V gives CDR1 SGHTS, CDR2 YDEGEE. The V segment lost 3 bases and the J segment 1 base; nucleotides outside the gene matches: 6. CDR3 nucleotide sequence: TGTGCCAGCAGCTGGACAGGGGGCGCGGTATCCTACAATGAGCAGTTCTTC. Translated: CASSWTGGAVSYNEQFF.

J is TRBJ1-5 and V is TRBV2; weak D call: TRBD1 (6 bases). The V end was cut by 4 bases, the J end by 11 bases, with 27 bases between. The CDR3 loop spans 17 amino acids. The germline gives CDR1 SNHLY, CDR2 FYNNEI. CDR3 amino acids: CASSGHLADSSGGSQHF. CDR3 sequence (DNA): TGTGCCAGCAGTGGTCATCTAGCGGACAGCTCTGGAGGGTCCCAGCATTTT.

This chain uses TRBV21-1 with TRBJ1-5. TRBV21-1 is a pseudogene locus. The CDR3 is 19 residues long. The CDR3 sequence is CASSMEQHTRIAEGQPQHF. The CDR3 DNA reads TGTGCCAGCAGCATGGAGCAACACACGAGAATAGCGGAAGGTCAGCCCCAGCATTTT.

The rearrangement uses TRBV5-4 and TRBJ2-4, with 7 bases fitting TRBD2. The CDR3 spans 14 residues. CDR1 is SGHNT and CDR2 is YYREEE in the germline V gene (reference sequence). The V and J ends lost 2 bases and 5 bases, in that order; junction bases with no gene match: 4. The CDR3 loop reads CASSFAGRENIQYF. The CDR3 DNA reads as TGTGCCAGCAGCTTCGCAGGGAGGGAAAACATTCAGTACTTC.

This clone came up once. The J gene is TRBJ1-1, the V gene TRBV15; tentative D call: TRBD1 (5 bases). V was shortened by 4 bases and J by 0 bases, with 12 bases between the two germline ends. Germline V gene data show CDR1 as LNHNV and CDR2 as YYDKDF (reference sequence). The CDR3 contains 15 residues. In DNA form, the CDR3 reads TGTGCCACCAGCATGGGACTGGCCATGAACACTGAAGCTTTCTTT. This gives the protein CATSMGLAMNTEAFF.

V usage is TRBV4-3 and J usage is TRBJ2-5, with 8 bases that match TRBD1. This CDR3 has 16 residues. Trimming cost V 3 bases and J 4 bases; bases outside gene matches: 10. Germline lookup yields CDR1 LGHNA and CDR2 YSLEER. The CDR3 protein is CASSQLLQGEGETQYF. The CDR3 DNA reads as TGCGCCAGCAGCCAGTTACTACAGGGGGAAGGAGAGACCCAGTACTTC.